The clone carrying this TCR beta chain was counted once. Its antigen is as yet unknown. These data are taken from a study of cytomegalovirus exposure and HLA in healthy donors. Regarding the study as a whole: While the bulk of TCR sequences proved rare, some public TCRs turned up in many donors. According to a later analysis, TCR clusters from the first cohort tended to co-occur in the approximately 130 validation repertoires.

Assay used: immunoSEQ multiplex PCR; TCRdb lists only in-frame clones, some missing. The sample contains roughly 70,000 clones, approximately 86% of which appear only once. Sequenced: PBMCs. The sequence came from a man younger than 40 in good health and CMV-seronegative.

The CDR3 DNA follows: TGTGCCAGCAGCTTAGGCGGGACTAGCGGGGGTAATTATTTT. Encoded protein: CASSLGGTSGGNYF. V and J are TRBV7-2 and TRBJ2-3; the match to TRBD2 covers 14 bases. The CDR3 has 14 residues. Germline V lookup: CDR1 SGHTA, CDR2 FQGNSA. The junction had 6 bases not matched to a gene; V was cut back by 1 base and J by 15 bases.